This T cell receptor (beta chain) was sequenced in a study of cytomegalovirus exposure and HLA in healthy donors. Background on the study: Approximately 180 million T cells yielded approximately 100 million unique TCR beta sequences, as an earlier analysis found. Early on, a data release was issued that held 85 million to 95 million unique TCRs from HLA-typed donors.

In the case of this clone: The antigen is not known.

PCR involved 60 Vbeta and 13 Jbeta primers. Some clones are missing from TCRdb's copy, which holds only in-frame ones; the method was immunoSEQ multiplex PCR. In the table there are some 45,000 clones, 72% of which are singletons. V lost 5 bases to trimming and J lost 4 bases, with 17 bases between them. The CDR3 has 15 residues. Looked up from germline, CDR1 is SGHTA and CDR2 is FQGNSA. Study observations and caveats: Earlier results showed most TCR beta V segments being productive about 90% or about 30% of the time.

The rearrangement joins TRBV7-2 to TRBJ1-1, with D possibly TRBD1 on 5 matching bases. The sequence derives from a man younger than 45 in good health and CMV-seronegative. The sample taken for sequencing was PBMCs. The CDR3 region has the DNA TGTGCCAGCAGCCCACGGGGGGGGAGATTCACTGAAGCTTTCTTT. Protein sequence: CASSPRGGRFTEAFF.